Sequencing of this TCR beta chain was carried out in a study of T cell repertoires in cytomegalovirus infection. Background on the study: Recently identified HLA-C-restricted and well-studied HLA-B-restricted CMV epitopes were used. An indication of both CMV infection and matching HLA type came from public TCR beta signatures. Whole-study results and caveats: Using cumulative public TCR beta family frequency, the authors identified those who carried CMV together with the relevant HLA. The ex vivo response was dominated by HLA-C-restricted CMV-specific TCR beta clonotypes.

Only a few counts were recorded for this clonotype. Its antigen is currently unknown. TCRdb ran MiXCR on the reads and lists one entry per CDR3 protein. The data hold about half a million distinct CDR3 sequences, with 30% to 40% observed a single time. Germline-derived CDR1 and CDR2 are DFQATT and SNEGSKA (reference sequence). There are 16 residues in the CDR3. With V trimmed by 2 bases and J by 2 bases, 9 bases remained unmatched. This clonotype was obtained from a human donor in good health (CMV status not recorded). Some clones in this sample may be carry-over from other donors' samples. Sequencing used cultured PBMCs, obtained from culture after CMV antigen stimulation. The V and J genes are TRBV20-1 and TRBJ2-5; 9 nucleotides align to TRBD2. In DNA form, the CDR3 reads TGCAGTGCTAGAATTCTTTCTAGCGGGAAACAAGAGACCCAGTACTTC. Amino acids: CSARILSSGKQETQYF.